This T cell receptor (beta chain) emerged from a study of naive and memory T cell subsets. General study findings and limits: Possibly reflecting memory cells re-expressing CD45RA, a few larger clonotypes occurred in naive repertoires, especially CD8. TCR abundance followed a power law differing between naive and memory subsets.

Points on this clonotype: Its specificity is unknown.

CDR1 and CDR2 (germline): LNHNV, YYDKDF (reference sequence). The CDR3 has 15 amino acids. The germline V and J ends were trimmed by 7 bases and 1 base, with 16 bases remaining between them. Two oligonucleotides, mixed equimolar, formed the beta constant-region primer covering TRBC1 and TRBC2. Four rounds of PCR amplified the ligated cDNA using nested alpha and beta constant-region primers plus SP2. The cDNA 3' end received a ligated single-stranded oligonucleotide carrying the SP2 primer and a 12-nucleotide UMI. TCRdb used MiXCR to reprocess the UMI-ligation and nested PCR reads, holding one entry per CDR3 protein. The repertoire includes some 110,000 distinct CDR3 sequences, around 15% of them detected once, and approximately 3% sits in the top ten.

This TCR derives from a human donor in good health. Sequencing input: naive CD8+ T cells from blood. The rearrangement links TRBV15 to TRBJ1-1, with D unclear. The DNA of the CDR3 is TGTGCCACCATATCGCGGGAGGGCTCGAACACTGAAGCTTTCTTT. Translated: CATISREGSNTEAFF.